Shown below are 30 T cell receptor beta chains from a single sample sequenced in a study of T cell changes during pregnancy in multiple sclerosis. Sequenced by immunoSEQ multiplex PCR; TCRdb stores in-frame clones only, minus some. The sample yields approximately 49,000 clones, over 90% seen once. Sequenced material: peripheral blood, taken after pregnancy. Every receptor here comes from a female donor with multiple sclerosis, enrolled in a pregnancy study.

CDR3 DNA: TGTGCCAGCAGTTACTCGGGGGGGGGACACCGCTACGAGCAGTACTTC. Protein sequence: CASSYSGGGHRYEQYF. The V and J genes are TRBV6-5 and TRBJ2-7; tentative D call: TRBD2 (7 bases). Germline V lookup: CDR1 MNHEY, CDR2 SVGAGI. This CDR3 has 16 residues. V was shortened by 0 bases and J by 3 bases, with 15 bases between the two germline ends.

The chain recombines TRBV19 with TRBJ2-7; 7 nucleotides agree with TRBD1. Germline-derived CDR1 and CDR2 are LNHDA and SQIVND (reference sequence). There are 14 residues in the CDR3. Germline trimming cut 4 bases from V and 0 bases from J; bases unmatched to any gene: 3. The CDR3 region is CASSTTGSSYEQYF. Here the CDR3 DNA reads TGTGCCAGTAGTACGACAGGGAGCTCCTACGAGCAGTACTTC.

CDR3: CASSLEVTGTYNEQFF. CDR3 DNA sequence: TGTGCCAGCAGCTTGGAGGTGACAGGGACCTACAATGAGCAGTTCTTC. This chain uses TRBV5-4 with TRBJ2-1; 7 bases line up with TRBD1. The CDR3 spans 16 residues. Per germline, CDR1 SGHNT and CDR2 YYREEE (reference sequence). V was pared by 0 bases and J by 2 bases, with 5 bases of the junction left unmatched.

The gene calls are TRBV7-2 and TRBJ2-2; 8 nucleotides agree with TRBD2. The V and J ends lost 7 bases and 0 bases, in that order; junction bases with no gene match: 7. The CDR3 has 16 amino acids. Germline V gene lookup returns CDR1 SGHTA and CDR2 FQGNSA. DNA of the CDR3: TGTGCCAGCACAAGAGTTAGCGGGGCGAACACCGGGGAGCTGTTTTTT. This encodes CASTRVSGANTGELFF.

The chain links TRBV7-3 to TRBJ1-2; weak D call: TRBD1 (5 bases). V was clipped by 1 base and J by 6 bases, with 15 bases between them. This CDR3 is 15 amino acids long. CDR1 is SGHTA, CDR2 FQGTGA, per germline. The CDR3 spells CASSLNGQGRDGYTF. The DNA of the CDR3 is TGTGCCAGCAGCTTAAATGGCCAGGGAAGAGATGGCTACACCTTC. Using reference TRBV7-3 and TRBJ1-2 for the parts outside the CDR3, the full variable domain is GAGVSQTPSNKVTEKGKYVELRCDPISGHTALYWYRQSLGQGPEFLIYFQGTGAADDSGLPNDRFFAVRPEGSVSTLKIQRTERGDSAVYLCASSLNGQGRDGYTFGSGTRLTVV.

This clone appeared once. The CDR3 spells CASGFGQISNQPQHF. The CDR3 DNA reads TGTGCTAGTGGTTTCGGACAGATTAGCAATCAGCCCCAGCATTTT. The chain combines TRBV12-5 with TRBJ1-5; possibly TRBD1 for D (6 bases). This CDR3 comprises 15 residues. The germline V gene encodes CDR1 LGHNT and CDR2 FRNRAP. The germline V and J ends were trimmed by 3 bases and 0 bases, with 9 bases remaining between them.

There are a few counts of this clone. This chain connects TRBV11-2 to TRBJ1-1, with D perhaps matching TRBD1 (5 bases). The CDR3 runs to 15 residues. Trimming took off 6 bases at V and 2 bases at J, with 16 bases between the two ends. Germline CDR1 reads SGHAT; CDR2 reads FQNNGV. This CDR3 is CASRPAGGENTEAFF. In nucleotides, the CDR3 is TGTGCCAGCAGGCCTGCTGGGGGGGAAAACACTGAAGCTTTCTTT.

This CDR3 is CASSNWGQRNTEAFF. In DNA, the CDR3 is TGTGCCAGCAGCAACTGGGGGCAGAGAAACACTGAAGCTTTCTTT. The chain has TRBV21-1 and TRBJ1-1; the DNA was not compared with TRBD1, the D call given in the table. TRBV21-1 is noted as a pseudogene. The CDR3 has 15 amino acids.

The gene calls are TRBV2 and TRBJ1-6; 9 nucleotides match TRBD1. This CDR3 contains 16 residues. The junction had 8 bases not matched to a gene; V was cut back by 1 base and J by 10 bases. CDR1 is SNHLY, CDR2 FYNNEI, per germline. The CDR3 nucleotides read TGTGCCAGCAGTGAAGTACAGGGGGCTCCGGGGTCACCCCTCCACTTT. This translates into CASSEVQGAPGSPLHF.

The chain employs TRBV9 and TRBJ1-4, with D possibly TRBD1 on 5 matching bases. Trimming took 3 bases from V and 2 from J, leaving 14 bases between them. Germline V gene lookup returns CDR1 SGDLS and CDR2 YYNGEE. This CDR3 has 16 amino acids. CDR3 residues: CASSEYVGGTNEKLFF. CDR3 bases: TGTGCCAGCAGCGAATATGTCGGGGGGACTAATGAAAAACTGTTTTTT.

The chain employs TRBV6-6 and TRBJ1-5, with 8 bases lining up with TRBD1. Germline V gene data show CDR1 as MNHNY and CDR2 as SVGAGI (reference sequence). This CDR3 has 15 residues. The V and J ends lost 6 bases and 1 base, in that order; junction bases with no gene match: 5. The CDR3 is CASRTTGVSNQPQHF. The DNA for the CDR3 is TGTGCCAGCAGAACGACAGGGGTAAGCAATCAGCCCCAGCATTTT.

The CDR3 spells CASSQEEGGAFEQYF. The CDR3, as DNA: TGCGCCAGCAGCCAAGAGGAGGGGGGGGCTTTCGAGCAGTACTTC. The rearrangement joins TRBV4-1 to TRBJ2-7, with D possibly being TRBD2 (7 bases). This CDR3 has 15 amino acids. Germline CDR1 is MGHRA and CDR2 is YSYEKL. V was trimmed by 0 bases and J by 6 bases, leaving 15 bases between them.

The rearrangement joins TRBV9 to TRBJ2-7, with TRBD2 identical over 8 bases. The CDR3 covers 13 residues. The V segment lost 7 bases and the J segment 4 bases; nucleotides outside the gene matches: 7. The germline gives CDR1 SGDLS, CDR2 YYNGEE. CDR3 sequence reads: CASAGGRGYEQYF. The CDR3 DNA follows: TGTGCCAGCGCGGGGGGCCGCGGGTACGAGCAGTACTTC. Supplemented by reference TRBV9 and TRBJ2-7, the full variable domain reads DSGVTQTPKHLITATGQRVTLRCSPRSGDLSVYWYQQSLDQGLQFLIQYYNGEERAKGNILERFSAQQFPDLHSELNLSSLELGDSALYFCASAGGRGYEQYFGPGTRLTVT.

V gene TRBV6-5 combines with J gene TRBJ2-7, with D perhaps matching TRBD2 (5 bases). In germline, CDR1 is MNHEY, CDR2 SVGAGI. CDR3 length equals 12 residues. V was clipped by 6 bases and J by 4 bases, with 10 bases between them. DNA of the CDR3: TGTGCCAGCAGCTCCCGGGGATACGAGCAGTACTTC. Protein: CASSSRGYEQYF.

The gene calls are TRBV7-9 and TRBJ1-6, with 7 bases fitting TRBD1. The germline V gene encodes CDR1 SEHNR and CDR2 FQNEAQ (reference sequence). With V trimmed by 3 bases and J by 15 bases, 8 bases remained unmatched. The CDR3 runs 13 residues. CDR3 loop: CASSFDRDLFLHF. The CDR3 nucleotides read TGTGCCAGCAGCTTTGACAGGGATTTGTTCCTCCACTTT.

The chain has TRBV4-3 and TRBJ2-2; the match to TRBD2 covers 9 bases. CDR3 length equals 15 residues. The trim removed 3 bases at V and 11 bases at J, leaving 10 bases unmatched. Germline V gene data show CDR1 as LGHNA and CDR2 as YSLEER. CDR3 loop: CASSQTGTSLGELFF. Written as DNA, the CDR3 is TGCGCCAGCAGCCAGACCGGGACTAGCCTCGGAGAGCTGTTTTTT.

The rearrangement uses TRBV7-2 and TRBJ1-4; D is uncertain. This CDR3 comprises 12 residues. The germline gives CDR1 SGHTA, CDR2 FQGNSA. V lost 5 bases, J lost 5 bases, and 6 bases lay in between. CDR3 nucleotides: TGTGCCAGCAGCCTCCCGAATGAAAAACTGTTTTTT. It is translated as CASSLPNEKLFF. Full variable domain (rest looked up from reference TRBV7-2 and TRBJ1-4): GAGVSQSPSNKVTEKGKDVELRCDPISGHTALYWYRQSLGQGLEFLIYFQGNSAPDKSGLPSDRFSAERTGGSVSTLTIQRTQQEDSAVYLCASSLPNEKLFFGSGTQLSVL.

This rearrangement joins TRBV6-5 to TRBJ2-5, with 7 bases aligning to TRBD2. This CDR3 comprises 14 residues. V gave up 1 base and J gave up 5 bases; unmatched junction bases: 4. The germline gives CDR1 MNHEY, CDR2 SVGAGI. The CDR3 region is CASSYLTSSETQYF. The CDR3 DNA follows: TGTGCCAGCAGTTACTTGACTAGCTCGGAGACCCAGTACTTC.

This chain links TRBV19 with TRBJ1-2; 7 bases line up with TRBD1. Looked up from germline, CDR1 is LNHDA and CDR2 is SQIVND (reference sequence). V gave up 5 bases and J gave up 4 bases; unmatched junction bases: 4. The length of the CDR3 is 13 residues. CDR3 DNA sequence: TGTGCCAGTAGTCCCCAGGGGGTCTATGGCTACACCTTC. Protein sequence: CASSPQGVYGYTF.

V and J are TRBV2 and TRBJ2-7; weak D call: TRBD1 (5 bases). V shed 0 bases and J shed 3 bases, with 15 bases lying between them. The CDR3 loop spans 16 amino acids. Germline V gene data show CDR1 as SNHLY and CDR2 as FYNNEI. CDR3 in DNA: TGTGCCAGCAGTGAAGCTGGGGCAGGGAAGGGCTACGAGCAGTACTTC. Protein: CASSEAGAGKGYEQYF.

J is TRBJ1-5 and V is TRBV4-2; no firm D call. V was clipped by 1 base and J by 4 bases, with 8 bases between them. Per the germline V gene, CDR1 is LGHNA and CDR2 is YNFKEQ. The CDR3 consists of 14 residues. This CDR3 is CASSQVGGNQPQHF. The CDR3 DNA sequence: TGTGCCAGCAGCCAAGTCGGAGGGAATCAGCCCCAGCATTTT.

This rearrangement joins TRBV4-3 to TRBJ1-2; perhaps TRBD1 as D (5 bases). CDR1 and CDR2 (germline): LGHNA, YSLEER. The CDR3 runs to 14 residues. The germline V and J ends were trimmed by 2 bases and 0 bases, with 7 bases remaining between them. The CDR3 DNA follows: TGCGCCAGCAGCCAATCGACAGCTAACTATGGCTACACCTTC. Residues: CASSQSTANYGYTF.

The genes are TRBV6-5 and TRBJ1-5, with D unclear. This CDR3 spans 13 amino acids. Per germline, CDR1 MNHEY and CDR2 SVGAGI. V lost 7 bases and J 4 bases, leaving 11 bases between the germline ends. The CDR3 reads CASTAGGNQPQHF. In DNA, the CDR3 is TGTGCCAGCACAGCGGGCGGAAATCAGCCCCAGCATTTT.

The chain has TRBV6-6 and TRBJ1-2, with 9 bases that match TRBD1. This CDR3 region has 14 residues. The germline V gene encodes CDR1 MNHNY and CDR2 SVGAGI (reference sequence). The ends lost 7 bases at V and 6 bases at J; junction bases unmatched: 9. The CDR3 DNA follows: TGTGCCAGCACCCAAATAGACAGGGGGAATGGCTACACCTTC. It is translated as CASTQIDRGNGYTF.

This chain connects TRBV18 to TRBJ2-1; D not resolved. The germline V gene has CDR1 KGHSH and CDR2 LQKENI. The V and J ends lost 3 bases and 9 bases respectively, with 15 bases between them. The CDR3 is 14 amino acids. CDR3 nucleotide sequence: TGTGCCAGCTCACCGAGCGTCCTGCCGGGTGAGCAGTTCTTC. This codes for CASSPSVLPGEQFF.

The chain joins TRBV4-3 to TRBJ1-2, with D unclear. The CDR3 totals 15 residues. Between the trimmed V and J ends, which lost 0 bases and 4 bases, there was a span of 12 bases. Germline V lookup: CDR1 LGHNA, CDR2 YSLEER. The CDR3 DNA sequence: TGCGCCAGCAGCCAAGAGCGCGCCGGGTCCTATGGCTACACCTTC. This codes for CASSQERAGSYGYTF.

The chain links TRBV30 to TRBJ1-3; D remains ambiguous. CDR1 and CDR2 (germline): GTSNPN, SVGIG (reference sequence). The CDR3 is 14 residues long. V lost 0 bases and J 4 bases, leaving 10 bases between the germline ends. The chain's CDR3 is CAWSVGVGGNTIYF. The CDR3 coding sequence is TGTGCCTGGAGTGTCGGAGTCGGCGGAAACACCATATATTTT. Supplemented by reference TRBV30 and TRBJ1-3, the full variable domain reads SQTIHQWPATLVQPVGSPLSLECTVEGTSNPNLYWYRQAAGRGLQLLFYSVGIGQISSEVPQNLSASRPQDRQFILSSKKLLLSDSGFYLCAWSVGVGGNTIYFGEGSWLTVV.

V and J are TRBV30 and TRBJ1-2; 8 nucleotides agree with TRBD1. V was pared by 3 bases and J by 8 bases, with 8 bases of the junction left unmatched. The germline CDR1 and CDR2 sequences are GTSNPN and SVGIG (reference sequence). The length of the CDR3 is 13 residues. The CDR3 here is CAWSLQGASGYTF. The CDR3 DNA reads TGTGCCTGGAGCCTGCAGGGGGCGAGCGGCTACACCTTC.

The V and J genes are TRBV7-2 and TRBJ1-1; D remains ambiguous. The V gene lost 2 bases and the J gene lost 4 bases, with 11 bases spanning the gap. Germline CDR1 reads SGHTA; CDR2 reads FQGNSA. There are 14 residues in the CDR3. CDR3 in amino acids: CASSLRAEGTEAFF. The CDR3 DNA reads TGTGCCAGCAGCTTACGGGCTGAGGGCACTGAAGCTTTCTTT. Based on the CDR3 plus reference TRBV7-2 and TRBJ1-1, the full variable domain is GAGVSQSPSNKVTEKGKDVELRCDPISGHTALYWYRQSLGQGLEFLIYFQGNSAPDKSGLPSDRFSAERTGGSVSTLTIQRTQQEDSAVYLCASSLRAEGTEAFFGQGTRLTVV.

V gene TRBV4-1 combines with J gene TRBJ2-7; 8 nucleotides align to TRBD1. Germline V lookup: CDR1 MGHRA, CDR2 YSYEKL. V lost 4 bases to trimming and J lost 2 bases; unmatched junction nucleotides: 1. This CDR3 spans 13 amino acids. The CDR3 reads CASSRQGPYEQYF. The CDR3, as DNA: TGCGCCAGCAGCCGACAGGGGCCCTACGAGCAGTACTTC.